These T cell receptor beta chains were read from a single sample in a study of CD8 T cells in Susac syndrome. TCRdb reprocessed the immunoSEQ multiplex PCR reads via MiXCR and lists one record per CDR3 protein. Among some 150,000 distinct CDR3 sequences listed, around 95% were seen once. Sequencing was performed on CD4+ T cells from PBMCs. The receptors originated from a human donor with Susac syndrome. The CDR3 runs from the conserved cysteine through the conserved F or W. The D gene is left open where the match is weak. The size field is filled for only some rows; it gives once, few, many or a size class.

NA	NA	TRBV3-1	TRBJ2-4	CASSPPDGQNIQYF	TGTGCCAGCAGCCCACCGGACGGACAAAACATTCAGTACTTC
NA	NA	TRBV18	TRBJ1-2	CASSPLGHGVNGYTF	TGTGCCAGCTCACCACTGGGACACGGGGTGAATGGCTACACCTTC
NA	few	TRBV20-1	TRBJ2-2	CSARTSGNTGELFF	TGCAGTGCTAGAACCAGCGGGAACACCGGGGAGCTGTTTTTT
TRBD2	NA	TRBV5-1	TRBJ2-1	CASRATSGSYNEQFF	TGCGCCAGCAGAGCAACTAGCGGAAGTTACAATGAGCAGTTCTTC
NA	NA	TRBV29-1	TRBJ1-2	CSVADGQTNYGYTF	TGCAGCGTTGCGGACGGGCAAACTAACTATGGCTACACCTTC
TRBD1	NA	TRBV18	TRBJ2-3	CASSLRTGGDTQYF	TGTGCCAGCTCACTCCGGACAGGTGGGGATACGCAGTATTTT
NA	NA	TRBV6-4	TRBJ1-5	CASSEDVHQPQHF	TGTGCCAGCAGTGAGGATGTTCACCAGCCCCAGCATTTT
TRBD1	NA	TRBV12-3/TRBV12-4	TRBJ2-7	CASRPRQGPFYEQYF	TGTGCCAGCAGACCCCGACAGGGACCCTTCTACGAGCAGTACTTC
NA	NA	TRBV7-3	TRBJ2-4	CASSPGGERNIQYF	TGTGCCAGCAGCCCAGGAGGGGAGAGGAACATTCAGTACTTC
TRBD2	once	TRBV14	TRBJ2-1	CASSQWIGGGAYNEQFF	TGTGCCAGCAGCCAATGGATTGGCGGGGGGGCCTACAATGAGCAGTTCTTC
NA	NA	TRBV7-9	TRBJ1-2	CASSLRELDGYTF	TGTGCCAGCAGCTTACGGGAGCTGGACGGCTACACCTTC
NA	NA	TRBV6-5	TRBJ1-1	CASSTTRPGGEAFF	TGTGCCAGCAGTACAACTCGACCCGGTGGTGAAGCTTTCTTT
NA	NA	TRBV3-1	TRBJ1-1	CASSQGAGLGTEAFF	TGTGCCAGCAGCCAAGGGGCAGGGCTGGGGACTGAAGCTTTCTTT
TRBD1	once	TRBV20-1	TRBJ2-3	CSARVPGGADTQYF	TGCAGTGCTAGAGTCCCAGGGGGCGCCGATACGCAGTATTTT
NA	once	TRBV24-1	TRBJ2-6	CATTLRDTRSNVLTF	TGTGCCACCACCCTCCGGGACACCCGGTCCAACGTCCTGACTTTC
NA	NA	TRBV5-6	TRBJ1-6	CASSLAGTPDSPLHF	TGTGCCAGCAGCTTGGCCGGGACCCCGGATTCACCCCTCCACTTT
TRBD2	NA	TRBV2	TRBJ2-5	CASSSTRTSGDQETQYF	TGTGCCAGCAGCTCGACCCGGACTAGCGGCGACCAAGAGACCCAGTACTTC
NA	NA	TRBV2	TRBJ2-5	CASNVRGAETQYF	TGTGCCAGCAACGTACGGGGGGCAGAGACCCAGTACTTC
NA	NA	TRBV5-6	TRBJ2-4	CASSLVGFEIQYF	TGTGCCAGCAGCTTGGTCGGTTTCGAGATTCAGTACTTC
NA	NA	TRBV5-1	TRBJ2-1	CASNLGGRDEQFF	TGCGCCAGCAATCTCGGGGGCCGTGATGAGCAGTTCTTC
TRBD2	NA	TRBV24-1	TRBJ2-5	CATSDGGLQETQYF	TGTGCCACCAGTGATGGGGGACTACAAGAGACCCAGTACTTC
NA	NA	TRBV9	TRBJ2-3	CASSVLSWDTQYF	TGTGCCAGCAGCGTACTGTCGTGGGATACGCAGTATTTT
NA	NA	TRBV2	TRBJ1-5	CASSPTSPGRANQPQHF	TGTGCCAGCAGTCCAACCTCACCCGGACGGGCCAATCAGCCCCAGCATTTT
NA	NA	TRBV20-1	TRBJ2-3	CSARDGGIGTDTQYF	TGCAGTGCTAGAGATGGCGGGATTGGCACAGATACGCAGTATTTT
NA	NA	TRBV23-1	TRBJ1-4	CASSPHPPGPVNEKLFF	TGCGCCAGCAGTCCTCACCCACCGGGACCCGTGAACGAAAAACTGTTTTTT
NA	NA	TRBV5-8	TRBJ1-2	CASSSGRVSYGYTF	TGTGCCAGCAGCTCGGGTAGGGTCTCCTATGGCTACACCTTC
TRBD2	NA	TRBV2	TRBJ2-3	CASSGSSATSGADTQYF	TGTGCCAGCAGTGGGTCCTCAGCGACTAGCGGGGCAGATACGCAGTATTTT
TRBD2	NA	TRBV9	TRBJ2-1	CASSVGTSGGTNEQFF	TGTGCCAGCAGCGTAGGAACTAGCGGGGGGACCAATGAGCAGTTCTTC
NA	NA	TRBV2	TRBJ1-5	CASMAGNNQPQHF	TGTGCCAGCATGGCAGGGAACAATCAGCCCCAGCATTTT
TRBD1	NA	TRBV29-1	TRBJ2-2	CSVGERTGRDTGELFF	TGCAGCGTCGGGGAGCGGACAGGGCGGGACACCGGGGAGCTGTTTTTT
NA	NA	TRBV20-1	TRBJ2-5	CSAHGGGAQETQYF	TGCAGTGCTCACGGTGGGGGGGCCCAAGAGACCCAGTACTTC
NA	NA	TRBV12-3/TRBV12-4	TRBJ2-7	CASSLLDPKTLQYF	TGTGCCAGCAGTTTACTTGACCCCAAAACGTTGCAGTACTTC
NA	NA	TRBV29-1	TRBJ1-1	CSVEQGPGNTEAFF	TGCAGCGTTGAGCAGGGTCCGGGGAACACTGAAGCTTTCTTT
NA	NA	TRBV18	TRBJ2-7	CASSPGTNYEQYF	TGTGCCAGCTCACCAGGGACCAACTACGAGCAGTACTTC
NA	NA	TRBV27	TRBJ1-6	CASAGGNSPLHF	TGTGCCAGCGCGGGTGGAAATTCACCCCTCCACTTT
NA	NA	TRBV5-4	TRBJ2-2	CASSSTGPNTGELFF	TGTGCCAGCAGCTCGACGGGTCCCAACACCGGGGAGCTGTTTTTT
TRBD2	few	TRBV25-1	TRBJ2-3	CATSRGGSDTQYF	TGTGCCACTTCCCGCGGGGGGTCTGATACGCAGTATTTT
TRBD2	NA	TRBV7-9	TRBJ2-1	CASSLLAGVDEQFF	TGTGCCAGCAGCTTACTAGCGGGGGTGGATGAGCAGTTCTTC
NA	NA	TRBV5-6	TRBJ1-1	CASSPPGVGLNTEAFF	TGTGCCAGCAGCCCCCCTGGTGTGGGGTTGAACACTGAAGCTTTCTTT
TRBD1	NA	TRBV29-1	TRBJ1-1	CSVTEGTGNTEAFF	TGCAGCGTGACCGAAGGGACAGGGAACACTGAAGCTTTCTTT
NA	NA	TRBV24-1	TRBJ1-5	CATRQDSNQPQHF	TGTGCCACCAGACAGGATAGCAATCAGCCCCAGCATTTT
TRBD1	once	TRBV12-3/TRBV12-4	TRBJ2-3	CASSGWTGSDTQYF	TGTGCCAGCAGTGGTTGGACAGGGTCAGATACGCAGTATTTT
NA	NA	TRBV20-1	TRBJ2-1	CSARRAGGAHNEQFF	TGCAGTGCCCGGCGAGCAGGGGGGGCCCACAATGAGCAGTTCTTC
TRBD1	NA	TRBV6-6	TRBJ1-1	CASRLTGIDTEAFF	TGTGCCAGCAGGCTGACAGGGATAGACACTGAAGCTTTCTTT
NA	NA	TRBV6-5	TRBJ2-3	CASSPTGMDTQYF	TGTGCCAGCAGTCCCACAGGGATGGATACGCAGTATTTT
NA	few	TRBV18	TRBJ2-3	CASSPSADTQYF	TGTGCCAGCTCCCCATCCGCAGATACGCAGTATTTT
TRBD1	NA	TRBV25-1	TRBJ2-1	CASRGTGGENEQFF	TGTGCCAGCAGGGGGACAGGGGGAGAGAATGAGCAGTTCTTC
NA	NA	TRBV12-3/TRBV12-4	TRBJ2-1	CASSLLHNEQFF	TGTGCCAGCAGTTTATTACACAATGAGCAGTTCTTC
TRBD1	once	TRBV2	TRBJ1-2	CASSVHQQGATGYTF	TGTGCCAGCAGTGTCCATCAACAGGGGGCAACCGGCTACACCTTC
NA	NA	TRBV3-1	TRBJ1-1	CASSQDPRRNTEAFF	TGTGCCAGCAGCCAAGACCCCCGTAGGAACACTGAAGCTTTCTTT
TRBD2	NA	TRBV7-6	TRBJ2-3	CASSSGASGGTDTQYF	TGTGCCAGCAGCTCTGGGGCTAGCGGGGGCACAGATACGCAGTATTTT
NA	NA	TRBV20-1	TRBJ1-2	CSVPTYGYGYTF	TGCAGTGTTCCGACGTATGGGTATGGCTACACCTTC
TRBD1	NA	TRBV29-1	TRBJ1-1	CSVTGTTEAFF	TGCAGCGTGACAGGGACCACTGAAGCTTTCTTT